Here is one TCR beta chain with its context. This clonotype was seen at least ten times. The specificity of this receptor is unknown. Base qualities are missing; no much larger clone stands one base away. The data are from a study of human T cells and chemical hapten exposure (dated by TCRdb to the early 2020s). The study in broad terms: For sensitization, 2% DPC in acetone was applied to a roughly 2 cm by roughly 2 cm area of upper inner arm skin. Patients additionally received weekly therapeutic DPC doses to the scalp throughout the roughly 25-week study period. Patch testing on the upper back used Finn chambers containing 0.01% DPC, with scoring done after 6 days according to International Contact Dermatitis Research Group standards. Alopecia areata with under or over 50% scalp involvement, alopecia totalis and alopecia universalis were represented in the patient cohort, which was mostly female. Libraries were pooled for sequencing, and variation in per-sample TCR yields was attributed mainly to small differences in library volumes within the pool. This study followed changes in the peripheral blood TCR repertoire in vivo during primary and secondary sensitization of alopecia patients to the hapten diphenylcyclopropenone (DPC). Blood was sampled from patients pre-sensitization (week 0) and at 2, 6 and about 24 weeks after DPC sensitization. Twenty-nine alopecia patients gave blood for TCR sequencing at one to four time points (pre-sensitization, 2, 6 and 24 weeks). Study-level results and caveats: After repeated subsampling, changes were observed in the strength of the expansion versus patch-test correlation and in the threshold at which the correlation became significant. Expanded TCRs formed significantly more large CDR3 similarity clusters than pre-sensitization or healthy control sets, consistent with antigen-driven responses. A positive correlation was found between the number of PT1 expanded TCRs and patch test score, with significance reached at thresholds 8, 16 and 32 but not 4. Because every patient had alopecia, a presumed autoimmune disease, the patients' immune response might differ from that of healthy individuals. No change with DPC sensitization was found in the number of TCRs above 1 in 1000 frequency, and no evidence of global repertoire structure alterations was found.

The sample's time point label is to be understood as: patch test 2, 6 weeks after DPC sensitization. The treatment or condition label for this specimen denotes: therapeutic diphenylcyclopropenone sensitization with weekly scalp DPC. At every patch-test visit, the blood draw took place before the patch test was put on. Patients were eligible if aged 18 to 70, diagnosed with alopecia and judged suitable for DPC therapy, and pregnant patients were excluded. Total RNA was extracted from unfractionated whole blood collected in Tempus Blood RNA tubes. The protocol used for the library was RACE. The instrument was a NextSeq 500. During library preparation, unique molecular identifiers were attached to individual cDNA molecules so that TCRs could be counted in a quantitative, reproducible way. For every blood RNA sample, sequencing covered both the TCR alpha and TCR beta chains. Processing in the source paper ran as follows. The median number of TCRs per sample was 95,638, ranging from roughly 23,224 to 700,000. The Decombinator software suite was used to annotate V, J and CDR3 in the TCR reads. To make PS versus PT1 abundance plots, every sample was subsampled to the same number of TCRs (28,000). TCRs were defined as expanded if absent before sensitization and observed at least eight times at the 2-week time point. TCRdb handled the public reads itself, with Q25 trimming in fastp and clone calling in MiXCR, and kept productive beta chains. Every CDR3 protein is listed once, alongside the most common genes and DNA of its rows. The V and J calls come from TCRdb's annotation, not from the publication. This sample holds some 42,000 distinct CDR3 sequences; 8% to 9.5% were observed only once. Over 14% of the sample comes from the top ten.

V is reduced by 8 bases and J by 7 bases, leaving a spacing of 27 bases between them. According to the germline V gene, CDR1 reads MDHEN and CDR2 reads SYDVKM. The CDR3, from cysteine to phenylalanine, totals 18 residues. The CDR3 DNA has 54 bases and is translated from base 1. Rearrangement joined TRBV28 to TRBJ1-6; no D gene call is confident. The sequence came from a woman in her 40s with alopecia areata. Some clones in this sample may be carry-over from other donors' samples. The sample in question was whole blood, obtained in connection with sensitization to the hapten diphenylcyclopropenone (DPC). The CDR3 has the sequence CASSIGVVRGLDNSPLHF. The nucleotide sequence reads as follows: TGTGCCAGCTCCATAGGCGTGGTGAGAGGGCTAGACAATTCACCCCTCCACTTT.